A single TCR beta chain is shown here with its context. Its specificity is not known. Trimming cost V 3 bases and J 6 bases, with 12 bases left between them. CDR3 size: 13 residues. Germline CDR1 SGDLS, CDR2 YYNGEE. This record comes from a study of cytomegalovirus exposure and HLA in healthy donors. Study observations and caveats: Roughly uniform depth of sequencing across donors was assumed in presence/absence analyses.

PCR employed 60 Vbeta and 13 Jbeta primers. Here immunoSEQ multiplex PCR was the method, and the copy in TCRdb shows in-frame clones only, minus some. The table lists over 95,000 clones, 65% to 80% of them singletons. Sequencing used PBMCs. V usage is TRBV9 and J usage is TRBJ1-2, with TRBD1 as a possible D gene (6 bases). The receptor was derived from a man aged 35 to 55 in good health and CMV-seropositive. The CDR3 loop is CASSESGVDGYTF. The CDR3 DNA reads as TGTGCCAGCAGCGAGTCAGGGGTTGATGGCTACACCTTC.